One and the same sample provided the 18 T cell receptor beta chains below, sequenced in a study of T cell responses to AZD1222 COVID-19 vaccine. This table comes from immunoSEQ multiplex PCR, and its TCRdb copy is limited to in-frame clones, with some not included. The data show 100,000 to 120,000 clones, approximately 90% seen once. This specimen consisted of peripheral blood, obtained on day 0 of AZD1222 vaccination. Receptors were obtained from an adult in good health.

This sequence joins TRBV6-5 and TRBJ2-6; D is undetermined. The CDR3 is 14 residues long. Trimming stripped 6 bases from V and 1 base from J, with 7 bases between. Germline CDR1 and CDR2: MNHEY and SVGAGI. The CDR3 region has the DNA TGTGCCAGCAGCCCGACTTCTGGGGCCAACGTCCTGACTTTC. Its protein product is CASSPTSGANVLTF.

The chain has TRBV5-4 and TRBJ2-1; the match to TRBD2 covers 10 bases. Germline V CDR1 and CDR2: SGHNT, YYREEE (reference sequence). With V trimmed by 2 bases and J by 8 bases, 7 bases remained unmatched. The CDR3 runs 15 residues. The CDR3 region has the DNA TGTGCCAGCAGCTTTGTAACTAGCGGGACCCATGAGCAGTTCTTC. This sequence encodes CASSFVTSGTHEQFF. Full variable domain (remainder filled in from reference TRBV5-4 and TRBJ2-1): ETGVTQSPTHLIKTRGQQVTLRCSSQSGHNTVSWYQQALGQGPQFIFQYYREEENGRGNFPPRFSGLQFPNYSSELNVNALELDDSALYLCASSFVTSGTHEQFFGPGTRLTVL.

The chain links TRBV2 to TRBJ2-3; D is perhaps TRBD1 (6 bases). The CDR3 totals 15 residues. The V end lost 4 bases, the J end lost 0 bases, and 11 bases lay between the germline ends. The germline CDR1 and CDR2 sequences are SNHLY and FYNNEI. CDR3 DNA sequence: TGTGCCAGCAGTGGAACAGGGCTTAGCACAGATACGCAGTATTTT. Translated: CASSGTGLSTDTQYF.

The rearrangement uses TRBV6-2 or TRBV6-3 and TRBJ1-5; 7 bases map to TRBD1. The CDR3 spans 14 residues. The V gene's germline CDR1 is MNHEY and CDR2 SVGEGT. The trim removed 1 base at V and 7 bases at J, leaving 4 bases unmatched. The DNA for the CDR3 is TGTGCCAGCAGTTACTACGACAGGGTGCAGCCCCAGCATTTT. Its translation: CASSYYDRVQPQHF.

V gene TRBV5-8 combines with J gene TRBJ1-6, with D tentatively TRBD1 (5 bases). This CDR3 has 18 residues. V lost 2 bases and J 0 bases, leaving 15 bases between the germline ends. The V gene's germline CDR1 is SGHTS and CDR2 YDEGEE. CDR3 amino acids: CASSFDRAGSSYNSPLHF. The DNA of the CDR3 is TGTGCCAGCAGCTTCGACAGAGCGGGGAGCTCCTATAATTCACCCCTCCACTTT.

V usage is TRBV5-1 and J usage is TRBJ2-7, with TRBD1 matching over 11 bases. The germline gives CDR1 SGHRS, CDR2 YFSETQ. Germline trimming cut 5 bases from V and 1 base from J; bases unmatched to any gene: 5. The CDR3 is 15 residues long. CDR3 sequence: CASRTGTGGSYEQYF. CDR3 nucleotides: TGCGCCAGCAGGACCGGGACAGGGGGTTCCTACGAGCAGTACTTC.

The genes are TRBV19 and TRBJ2-7; TRBD2 matches 7 bases. The CDR3 runs to 14 residues. The ends lost 4 bases at V and 2 bases at J; junction bases unmatched: 5. Per germline, CDR1 LNHDA and CDR2 SQIVND (reference sequence). CDR3 amino acids: CASSSGGGTYEQYF. CDR3 coding DNA: TGTGCCAGTAGTAGCGGCGGGGGAACCTACGAGCAGTACTTC.

This rearrangement joins TRBV7-9 to TRBJ2-5, with TRBD2 as a possible D gene (5 bases). The CDR3 length is 14 residues. V was clipped by 1 base and J by 1 base, with 7 bases between them. Germline CDR1 is SEHNR and CDR2 is FQNEAQ (reference sequence). The CDR3 DNA reads TGTGCCAGCAGCTTAGGAGGGCCCCAAGAGACCCAGTACTTC. It is translated as CASSLGGPQETQYF.

V and J are TRBV2 and TRBJ2-1, with unresolved D. The CDR3 spans 12 residues. Trimming left V 5 bases short and J 9 bases short, with 11 bases between. Germline CDR1 is SNHLY and CDR2 is FYNNEI. CDR3 in DNA: TGTGCCAGCAGTACAGTTGAGCGTGAGCAGTTCTTC. Translating it yields CASSTVEREQFF.

CDR3 in amino acids: CASSQGQSNQPQHF. DNA for the CDR3: TGTGCCAGCTCACAGGGTCAAAGCAATCAGCCCCAGCATTTT. The chain joins TRBV18 to TRBJ1-5; D is unresolved. The CDR3 contains 14 residues. Per the germline V gene, CDR1 is KGHSH and CDR2 is LQKENI. Trimming pared 4 bases from V and 1 base from J, leaving 8 bases between.

The chain's CDR3 is CASSTSGPTNGFDTQYF. DNA for the CDR3: TGTGCCAGCAGCACCTCGGGGCCGACTAACGGTTTCGATACGCAGTATTTT. V gene TRBV9 combines with J gene TRBJ2-3; the D call may be TRBD1 or TRBD2 (5 bases each). The ends were cut back, 4 bases at V and 6 bases at J, with 24 bases in the middle. CDR1 and CDR2 (germline): SGDLS, YYNGEE. The CDR3 length is 17 residues.

The chain combines TRBV11-3 with TRBJ2-5; 12 bases are a match to TRBD2. This CDR3 comprises 17 residues. Germline CDR1 reads SGHNT; CDR2 reads YENEEA. J gave up 5 bases and V 1 base, and 8 bases lay outside the gene matches. DNA of the CDR3: TGTGCCAGCAGCTTAGGGGAGACTAGCGGGAGTGGCGAGACCCAGTACTTC. This gives the protein CASSLGETSGSGETQYF.

This chain joins TRBV10-3 and TRBJ1-1; TRBD1 aligns across 7 bases. The CDR3 has 14 amino acids. Germline V gives CDR1 ENHRY, CDR2 SYGVKD. V lost 4 bases, J lost 7 bases, and 9 bases stayed unmatched. The CDR3 protein is CAISVNRDRDEAFF. The DNA of the CDR3 is TGTGCCATCAGTGTGAACCGGGACAGAGATGAAGCTTTCTTT.

The gene calls are TRBV24-1 and TRBJ2-5; perhaps TRBD1 as D (6 bases). The CDR3 extends over 15 amino acids. Trimming took 2 bases from V and 0 from J, leaving 9 bases between them. Germline CDR1 KGHDR, CDR2 SFDVKD. The CDR3 loop reads CATSDSTGDQETQYF. CDR3 coding DNA: TGTGCCACCAGTGATTCGACAGGCGACCAAGAGACCCAGTACTTC.

The chain employs TRBV29-1 and TRBJ2-2; no reliable D call. CDR3 size: 13 residues. CDR1 is SQVTM and CDR2 is ANQGSEA in the germline V gene. V lost 8 bases, J lost 4 bases, and 14 bases lay in between. The CDR3 is CSLWAESTGELFF. The CDR3 bases are TGCAGCCTTTGGGCTGAGAGCACCGGGGAGCTGTTTTTT.

The gene calls are TRBV7-8 and TRBJ2-2, with TRBD2 identical over 10 bases. The CDR3 is made up of 16 amino acids. J gave up 6 bases and V 5 bases, and 9 bases lay outside the gene matches. Germline loops: CDR1 SGHVS, CDR2 FQNEAQ. CDR3 residues: CASSAGAGGLAGELFF. The CDR3 coding sequence is TGTGCCAGCAGCGCAGGAGCGGGGGGGCTGGCCGGGGAGCTGTTTTTT.

This chain links TRBV6-6 with TRBJ1-1; TRBD1 agrees at 12 bases. The CDR3 is 15 residues long. The V gene end was trimmed by 5 bases and the J gene end by 8 bases; junction bases not matched to a gene: 9. The germline V gene has CDR1 MNHNY and CDR2 SVGAGI (reference sequence). The CDR3 is CASSPSGQGALEAFF. The CDR3 DNA is TGTGCCAGCAGTCCCTCGGGACAGGGGGCCTTGGAAGCTTTCTTT.

This clone has a handful of counts. The chain recombines TRBV7-6 with TRBJ1-6; 7 bases are a match to TRBD1. V gave up 5 bases and J gave up 7 bases; unmatched junction bases: 8. Germline values: CDR1 SGHVS, CDR2 FNYEAQ. This CDR3 contains 15 residues. The CDR3 DNA follows: TGTGCCAGCAGCCCCCGGGACAGTGGAAATTCACCCCTCCACTTT. Translation gives CASSPRDSGNSPLHF.